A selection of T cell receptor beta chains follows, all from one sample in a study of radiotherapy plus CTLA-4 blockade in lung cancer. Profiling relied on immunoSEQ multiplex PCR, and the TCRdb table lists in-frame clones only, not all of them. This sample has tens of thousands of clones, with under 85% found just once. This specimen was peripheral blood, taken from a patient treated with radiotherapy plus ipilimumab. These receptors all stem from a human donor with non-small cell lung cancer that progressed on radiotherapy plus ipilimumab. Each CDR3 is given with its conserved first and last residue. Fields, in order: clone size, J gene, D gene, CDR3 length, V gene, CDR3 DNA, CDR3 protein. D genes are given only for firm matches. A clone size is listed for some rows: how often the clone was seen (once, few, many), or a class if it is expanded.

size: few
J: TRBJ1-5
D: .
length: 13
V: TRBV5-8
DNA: TGTGCCAGCAGCTTTAGAGAAAATCAGCCCCAGCATTTT
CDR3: CASSFRENQPQHF

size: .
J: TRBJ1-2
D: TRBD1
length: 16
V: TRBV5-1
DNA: TGCGCCAGCAGCTTGGGTTGGGACAGGACTAACTATGGCTACACCTTC
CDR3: CASSLGWDRTNYGYTF

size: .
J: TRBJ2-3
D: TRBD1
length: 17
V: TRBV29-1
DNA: TGCAGCGTTGAAGGGGTGGACAGGAAGATTAGCGCAGATACGCAGTATTTT
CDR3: CSVEGVDRKISADTQYF

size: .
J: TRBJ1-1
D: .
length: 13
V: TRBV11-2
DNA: TGTGCCAGCAGCCCGGGGTGGGGCACAGAAGCTTTCTTT
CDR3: CASSPGWGTEAFF

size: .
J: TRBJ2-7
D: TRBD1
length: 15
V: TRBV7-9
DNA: TGTGCCAGCAGCCGTACGGGACAGGTCACCTACGAGCAGTACTTC
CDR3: CASSRTGQVTYEQYF

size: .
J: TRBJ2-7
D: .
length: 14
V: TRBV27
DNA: TGTGCCAGCAGTTTATCCCCTTCCGGCCTCGGGCAGTACTTC
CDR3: CASSLSPSGLGQYF

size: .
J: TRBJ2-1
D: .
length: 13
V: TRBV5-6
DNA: TGTGCCAGCAGCTTGGTAGCCGGGAATGAGCAGTTCTTC
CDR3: CASSLVAGNEQFF

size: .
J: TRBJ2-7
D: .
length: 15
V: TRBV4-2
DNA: TGTGCCAGCAGCCAGCGTGATGAAGGGTGGAACGAGCAGTACTTC
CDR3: CASSQRDEGWNEQYF

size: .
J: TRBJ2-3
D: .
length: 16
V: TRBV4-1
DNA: TGCGCCAGCAGCCAAGAGTTGACTAACCCCACAGATACGCAGTATTTT
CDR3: CASSQELTNPTDTQYF

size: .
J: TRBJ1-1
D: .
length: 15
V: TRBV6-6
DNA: TGTGCCAGCAGTCACCTCGGAGGAACAGGACTTGAAGCTTTCTTT
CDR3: CASSHLGGTGLEAFF

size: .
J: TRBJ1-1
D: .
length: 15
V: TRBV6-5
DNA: TGTGCCAGCAGTTACGGAACAGCACCTAACACTGAAGCTTTCTTT
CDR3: CASSYGTAPNTEAFF

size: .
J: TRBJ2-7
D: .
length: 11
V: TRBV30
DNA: TGTGCCTGGAGAACAAGGGACGAGCAGTACTTC
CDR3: CAWRTRDEQYF

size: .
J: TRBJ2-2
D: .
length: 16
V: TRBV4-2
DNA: TGTGCCAGCAGCCGCTCCGGGACTGCGAACACCGGGGAGCTGTTTTTT
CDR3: CASSRSGTANTGELFF

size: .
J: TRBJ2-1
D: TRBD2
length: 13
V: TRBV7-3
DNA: TGTGCCAGCAGCCCCTCCGCGGGGGATGAGCAGTTCTTC
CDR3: CASSPSAGDEQFF

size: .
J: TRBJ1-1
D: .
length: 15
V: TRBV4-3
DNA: TGCGCCAGCAGCCAAGAGAGTGCAGGGAACACTGAAGCTTTCTTT
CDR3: CASSQESAGNTEAFF

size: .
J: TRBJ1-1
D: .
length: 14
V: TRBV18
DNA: TGTGCCAGCTCACCACCGGGGATGAACACTGAAGCTTTCTTT
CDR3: CASSPPGMNTEAFF

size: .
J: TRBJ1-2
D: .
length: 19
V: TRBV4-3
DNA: TGCGCCAGCAGCCAAGATTATGAGTTCGTGAGGGGGGTTTTCCATGGCTACACCTTC
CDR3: CASSQDYEFVRGVFHGYTF

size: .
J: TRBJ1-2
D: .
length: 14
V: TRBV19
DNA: TGTGCCAGTAGTATACAGGAGGGCAACTATGGCTACACCTTC
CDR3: CASSIQEGNYGYTF

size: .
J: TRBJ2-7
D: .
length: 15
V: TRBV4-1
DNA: TGCGCCAGCAGCCGGGACGCGGCTCAGGTCTACGAGCAGTACTTC
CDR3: CASSRDAAQVYEQYF

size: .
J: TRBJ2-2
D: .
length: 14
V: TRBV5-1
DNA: TGCGCCAGCAGCCCGTGGGATGGCACCGGGGAGCTGTTTTTT
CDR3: CASSPWDGTGELFF

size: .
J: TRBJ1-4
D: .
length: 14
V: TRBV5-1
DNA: TGCGCCACCGCCCCGACAGGAGGAAATGAAAAACTGTTTTTT
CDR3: CATAPTGGNEKLFF

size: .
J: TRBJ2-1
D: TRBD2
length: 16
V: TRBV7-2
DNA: TGTGCCAGCAGCTTAGCAGGGAGGGCGGCCTACAATGAGCAGTTCTTC
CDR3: CASSLAGRAAYNEQFF

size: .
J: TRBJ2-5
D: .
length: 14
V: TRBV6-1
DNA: TGTGCCAGCAGTGAATCGGGGTTCCAAGAGACCCAGTACTTC
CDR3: CASSESGFQETQYF

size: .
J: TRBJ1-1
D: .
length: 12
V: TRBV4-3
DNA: TGCGCCAGCAGCCAAGAGACAGGAAAAGCTTTCTTT
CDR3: CASSQETGKAFF

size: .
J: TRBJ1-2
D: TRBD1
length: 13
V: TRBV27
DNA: TGTGCCAGCAGTACCGGACAGGCCCGGGGCTACACCTTC
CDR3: CASSTGQARGYTF

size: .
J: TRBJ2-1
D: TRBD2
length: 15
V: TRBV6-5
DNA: TGTGCCACCAGGACTAGCGGGAGGGCCTACAATGAGCAGTTCTTC
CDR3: CATRTSGRAYNEQFF

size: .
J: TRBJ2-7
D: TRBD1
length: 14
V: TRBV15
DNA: TGTGCCACCAGCAGAGAACAGGGGTATTACGAGCAGTACTTC
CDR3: CATSREQGYYEQYF

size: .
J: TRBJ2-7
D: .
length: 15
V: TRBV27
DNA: TGTGCCAGCAGTTTTGGGCTAGCGAGGTCCTACGAGCAGTACTTC
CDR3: CASSFGLARSYEQYF

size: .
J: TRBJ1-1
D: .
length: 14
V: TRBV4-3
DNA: TGCGCCAGCACAACAGGGAGGGGGAACACTGAAGCTTTCTTT
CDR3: CASTTGRGNTEAFF

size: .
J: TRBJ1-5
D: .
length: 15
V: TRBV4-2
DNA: TGTGCCAGCAGCCAAGATAAGACGGGCAATCAGCCCCAGCATTTT
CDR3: CASSQDKTGNQPQHF

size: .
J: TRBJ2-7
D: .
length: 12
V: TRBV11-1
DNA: TGTGCCAGCAGCTTATCGGGCTACGAGCAGTACTTC
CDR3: CASSLSGYEQYF

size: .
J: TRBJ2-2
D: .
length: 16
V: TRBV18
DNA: TGTGCCAGCTCACCAGTGACCACGGGTAGCACCGGGGAGCTGTTTTTT
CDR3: CASSPVTTGSTGELFF

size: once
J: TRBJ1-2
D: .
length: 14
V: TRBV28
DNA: TGTGCCAGCAGTCCGGGCGCCGGAAAAGATGGCTACACCTTC
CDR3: CASSPGAGKDGYTF

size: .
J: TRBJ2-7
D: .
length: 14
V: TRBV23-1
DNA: TGCGCCAGCAGTCGTCAGTTATATGGCTACGAGCAGTACTTC
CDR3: CASSRQLYGYEQYF

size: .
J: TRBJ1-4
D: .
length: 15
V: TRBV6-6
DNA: TGTGCCAGCAGTTACACGGCTTCAACTAATGAAAAACTGTTTTTT
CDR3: CASSYTASTNEKLFF

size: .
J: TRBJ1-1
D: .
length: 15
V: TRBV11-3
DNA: TGTGCCAGCAGCTTAGGGTTATATTTGAACACTGAAGCTTTCTTT
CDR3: CASSLGLYLNTEAFF

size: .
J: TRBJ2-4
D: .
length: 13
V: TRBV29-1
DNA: TGCAGCGTTGAGCAGTCGGCCAAAAACATTCAGTACTTC
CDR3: CSVEQSAKNIQYF

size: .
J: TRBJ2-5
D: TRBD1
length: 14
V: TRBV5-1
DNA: TGCGCCAGCAGCAACTCCGGGACAGTGGAGACCCAGTACTTC
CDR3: CASSNSGTVETQYF

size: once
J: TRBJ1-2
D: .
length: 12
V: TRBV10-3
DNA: TGTGCCACCAAGGACGATTCCTATGGCTACACCTTC
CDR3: CATKDDSYGYTF

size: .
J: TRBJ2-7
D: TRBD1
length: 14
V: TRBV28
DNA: TGTGCCAGCAACTTACAGGGGATTACCTACGAGCAGTACTTC
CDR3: CASNLQGITYEQYF

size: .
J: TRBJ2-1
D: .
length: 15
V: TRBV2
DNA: TGTGCCAGCAGGGGTAGCCGGAGCTCCTACAATGAGCAGTTCTTC
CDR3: CASRGSRSSYNEQFF

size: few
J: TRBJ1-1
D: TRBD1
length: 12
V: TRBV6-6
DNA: TGTGCCAGCAGTTTTCTACAGGGGGTGGCTTTCTTT
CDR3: CASSFLQGVAFF

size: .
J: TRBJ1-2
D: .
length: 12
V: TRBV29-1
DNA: TGCAGCGTTCAACAGGGCCCGGGGGAGGTTCTCTTC
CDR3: CSVQQGPGEVLF

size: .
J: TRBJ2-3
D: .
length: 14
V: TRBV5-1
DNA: TGCGCCAGCAGCTTGTTTTCGGAGGCAGATACGCAGTATTTT
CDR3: CASSLFSEADTQYF

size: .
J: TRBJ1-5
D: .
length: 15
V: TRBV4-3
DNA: TGCGCCAGCAGCCAAGATTTAAACGAGGGGTGGCCCCAGCATTTT
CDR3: CASSQDLNEGWPQHF

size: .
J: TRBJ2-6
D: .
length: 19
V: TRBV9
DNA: TGTGCCAGCAGCGTAAATCCTCCCGGGACACGAGCTGGGGCCAACGTCCTGACTTTC
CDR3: CASSVNPPGTRAGANVLTF

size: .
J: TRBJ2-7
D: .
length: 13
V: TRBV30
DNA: TGTGCCTGGAGTAGTGGGGGATCATACGAGCAGTACTTC
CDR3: CAWSSGGSYEQYF

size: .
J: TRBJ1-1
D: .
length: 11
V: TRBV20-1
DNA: TGCAGGGGGACGGGGAACACTGAAGCTTTCTTT
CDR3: CRGTGNTEAFF

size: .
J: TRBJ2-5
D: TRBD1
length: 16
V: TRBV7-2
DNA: TGTGCCAGCAGCTTAGCCGGGACAGGGGGTTTAGAGACCCAGTACTTC
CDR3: CASSLAGTGGLETQYF

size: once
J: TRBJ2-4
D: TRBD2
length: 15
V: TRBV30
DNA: TGTGCCTGGAGACTAGCGGGACCCCATACCGGCATTCAGTACTTC
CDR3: CAWRLAGPHTGIQYF

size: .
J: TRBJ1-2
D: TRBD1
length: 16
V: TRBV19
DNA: TGTGCCAGTAGTACAACCGGGACAGGGAGTGGCTATGGCTACACCTTC
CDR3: CASSTTGTGSGYGYTF

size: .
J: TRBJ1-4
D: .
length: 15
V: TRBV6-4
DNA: TGTGCCAGCAGTGACCCGACAGGTGAAAAGGAAAAACTGTTTTTT
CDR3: CASSDPTGEKEKLFF

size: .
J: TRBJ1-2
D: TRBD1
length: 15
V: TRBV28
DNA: TGTGCCAGCAGCCAAACCCGACAGGGCGTAGGTGGCTACACCTTC
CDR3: CASSQTRQGVGGYTF

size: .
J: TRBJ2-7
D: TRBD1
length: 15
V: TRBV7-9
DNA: TGTGCCAGCAGCTTAGTAGGGGACAGGGTCTACGAGCAGTACTTC
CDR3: CASSLVGDRVYEQYF

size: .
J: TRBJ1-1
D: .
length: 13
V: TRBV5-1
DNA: TGCGCCAGCAGCTTTGCCGGGGGCACTGAAGCTTTCTTT
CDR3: CASSFAGGTEAFF

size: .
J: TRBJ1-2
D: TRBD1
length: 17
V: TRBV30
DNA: TGTGCCTGGAGGGTCCCCGGGACAGGGGGCGTATACTCTGGCTACACCTTC
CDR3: CAWRVPGTGGVYSGYTF

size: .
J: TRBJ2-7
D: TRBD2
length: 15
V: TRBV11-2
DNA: TGTGCCAGCAGCTTTATAGCGGGAGGCCGTCGCGAGCAGTACTTC
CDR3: CASSFIAGGRREQYF

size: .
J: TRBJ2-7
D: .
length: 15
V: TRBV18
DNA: TGTGCCAGCTCACCGAACACCGACTCTAAGTCCAAGCAGTACTTC
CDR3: CASSPNTDSKSKQYF

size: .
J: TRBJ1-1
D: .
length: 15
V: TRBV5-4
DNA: TGTGCCAGCAGCTTGACAGGGATATTGAACACTGAAGCTTTCTTT
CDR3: CASSLTGILNTEAFF

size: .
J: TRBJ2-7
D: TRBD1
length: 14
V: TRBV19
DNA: TGTGCCAGTAGTAGCAGACAGGGGGCTTACGAGCAGTACTTC
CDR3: CASSSRQGAYEQYF